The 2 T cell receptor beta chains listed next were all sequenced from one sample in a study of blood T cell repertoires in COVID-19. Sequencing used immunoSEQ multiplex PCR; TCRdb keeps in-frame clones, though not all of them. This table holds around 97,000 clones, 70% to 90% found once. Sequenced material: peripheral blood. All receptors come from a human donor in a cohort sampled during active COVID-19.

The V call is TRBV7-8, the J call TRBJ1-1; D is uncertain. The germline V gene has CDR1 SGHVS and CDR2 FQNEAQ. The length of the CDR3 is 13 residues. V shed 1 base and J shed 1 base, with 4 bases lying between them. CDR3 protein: CASSLDRNTEAFF. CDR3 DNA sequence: TGTGCCAGCAGCTTAGACAGGAACACTGAAGCTTTCTTT.

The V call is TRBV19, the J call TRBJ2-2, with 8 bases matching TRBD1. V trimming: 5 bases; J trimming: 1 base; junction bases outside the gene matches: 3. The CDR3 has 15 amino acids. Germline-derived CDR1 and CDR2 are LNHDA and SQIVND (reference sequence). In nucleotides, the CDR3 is TGTGCCAGTAGTCTTGGACAGGGGAACACCGGGGAGCTGTTTTTT. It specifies CASSLGQGNTGELFF.